A single T cell receptor beta chain is shown here with its context. The data belong to a study of blood T cell repertoires in COVID-19. Study information: T cells, B-cell-depleted T cells, or PBMCs supplied cDNA or gDNA.

Data came from immunoSEQ multiplex PCR; TCRdb stores just in-frame clones and leaves some out. The table shows a few hundred thousand clones, with 85% to 90% occurring only once. Trimming pared 0 bases from V and 0 bases from J, leaving 12 bases between. Germline loops: CDR1 SGHRS, CDR2 YFSETQ. The CDR3 has 16 amino acids. The study counted Cohort 3 donors as recovered given two negative PCRs, clearance, or symptom resolution. Sample: PBMCs or T cells enriched from blood (not recorded which). The rearrangement uses TRBV5-1 and TRBJ1-2; D call uncertain. The TCR originated in a man aged 30 to 39 who had recovered from COVID-19. CDR3 in amino acids: CASSLVQEDPNYGYTF. CDR3 DNA: TGCGCCAGCAGCTTGGTGCAAGAGGATCCTAACTATGGCTACACCTTC.